The present TCR beta chain was sequenced within a study of T cell repertoires in cytomegalovirus infection. To note about this clonotype: Antigen specificity is unknown.

V was pared by 1 base and J by 6 bases, with 14 bases between. CDR3 length: 14 amino acids. Germline V gene lookup returns CDR1 SGHTS and CDR2 YDEGEE. TCRdb reprocessed the reads via MiXCR and lists one record per CDR3 protein. Of 370,000 or so distinct CDR3 sequences listed, about 32% are singletons. This receptor was obtained from a human donor in good health (CMV status not recorded). Some clones in this sample may be carry-over from other donors' samples. The genes are TRBV5-8 and TRBJ2-7; D possibly corresponds to TRBD2 (6 bases). This specimen consisted of cultured PBMCs, obtained from culture after CMV antigen stimulation. The CDR3 sequence is CASSLRRGTGEQYF. CDR3 DNA: TGTGCCAGCAGCTTGCGGCGGGGAACCGGCGAGCAGTACTTC.